This T cell receptor beta chain emerged from a study of early T cells in non-severe SARS-CoV-2 infection. The germline gives CDR1 SGHAT, CDR2 FQNNGV. With 7 bases removed from V and 1 base from J, the gap between germline ends came to 14 bases. The CDR3 spans 14 residues. TCRdb recomputed calls from the 5' RACE reads with MiXCR, one row per CDR3 protein. Among approximately 56,000 distinct CDR3 sequences listed, more than 12% were seen once. This rearrangement joins TRBV11-2 to TRBJ2-7; D is possibly TRBD2 (6 bases). The material was whole blood, obtained at baseline. This TCR was recovered from an adult who was a healthcare worker with PCR-confirmed SARS-CoV-2 infection or an uninfected control (not recorded which). The CDR3, as DNA: TGTGCCAGCACCCCGACTAGTCCTTCCTACGAGCAGTACTTC. This sequence encodes CASTPTSPSYEQYF.